This T cell receptor (beta chain) was documented in a study of graft-versus-host responses after intestinal transplantation. The overall study: All recipients were given anti-thymocyte globulin induction, and tacrolimus and steroids were then administered for roughly 3 years.

The ends lost 5 bases at V and 8 bases at J; junction bases unmatched: 14. CDR1 SEHNR and CDR2 FQNEAQ come from the germline V gene (reference sequence). The CDR3 consists of 16 residues. As to this clone: Antigen: not known.

Measured with immunoSEQ multiplex PCR; TCRdb has only the in-frame clones, and not every one. This table holds around 67,000 clones, 85% to 90% found once. Study-wide results and caveats: Individuals carrying graft-donor T cell macrochimerism showed high graft-versus-host to host-versus-graft clonal ratios in allografts. Recipient-marrow GvH clones were detected, some having first appeared in ileum or blood.

The chain carries TRBV7-9 and TRBJ2-2; 7 bases match TRBD1. The clonotype comes from a human donor who was the organ donor for an intestinal transplant. The source was unstimulated CD8+ T cells sorted from spleen or lymph node cells, collected before transplant. CDR3 nucleotides: TGTGCCAGCAGCCCCGTTTCAGGGGGTATTTCGGGGGAGCTGTTTTTT. The encoded protein is CASSPVSGGISGELFF. The full variable domain, in which reference TRBV7-9 and TRBJ2-2 provide the parts outside the CDR3, is DTGVSQNPRHKITKRGQNVTFRCDPISEHNRLYWYRQTLGQGPEFLTYFQNEAQLEKSRLLSDRFSAERPKGSFSTLEIQRTEQGDSAMYLCASSPVSGGISGELFFGEGSRLTVL.